This T cell receptor beta chain was found in a study of OX40 agonist ivuxolimab in advanced cancers. At the level of the study: The study gave patients intravenous ivuxolimab at 0.01 to 10 mg/kg every 2 weeks. Prior checkpoint blockade (anti-PD-1, anti-PD-L1 or anti-CTLA-4) was permitted; 40% had it.

Germline values: CDR1 SGHNT, CDR2 YYREEE (reference sequence). The trim removed 2 bases at V and 4 bases at J, leaving 5 bases unmatched. The CDR3 is 15 residues long. Generated by immunoSEQ multiplex PCR, the TCRdb table keeps only in-frame clones and is missing some. The sample yields about 96,000 clones, about 92% seen once. The sequence came from an adult with an advanced solid tumor such as melanoma, head and neck, liver or kidney cancer. The chain links TRBV5-4 to TRBJ2-3; 9 positions match TRBD1. Sequenced material: CD4+ or CD8+ T cells sorted from blood, taken in a trial of the OX40 agonist ivuxolimab. The CDR3 here is CASSLGQGSPDTQYF. DNA for the CDR3: TGTGCCAGCAGCTTAGGACAGGGGAGTCCAGATACGCAGTATTTT.